These 30 T cell receptor beta chains originate from one sample sequenced in a study of T cell responses to AZD1222 COVID-19 vaccine. Assay used: immunoSEQ multiplex PCR; TCRdb lists only in-frame clones, some missing. The table has around 100,000 clones, 87% seen once. The sample was peripheral blood, taken on day 0 of AZD1222 vaccination. The receptors were sampled from an adult in good health.

The chain uses TRBV6-5 and TRBJ2-7, with 7 bases matching TRBD2. The germline V gene has CDR1 MNHEY and CDR2 SVGAGI. This CDR3 is 15 amino acids long. V dropped 4 bases and J dropped 6; count of bases not matched to a gene: 12. CDR3 DNA: TGTGCCAGCAGTTTAGCCGGGGGGATCAATCCCGAGCAGTACTTC. It encodes CASSLAGGINPEQYF.

The genes are TRBV4-3 and TRBJ1-5; D is unresolved. CDR3 length equals 19 residues. The germline V and J ends were trimmed by 5 bases and 6 bases, with 29 bases remaining between them. Germline CDR1 and CDR2: LGHNA and YSLEER. The CDR3: CASSINPHPRVRVSQPQHF. CDR3 DNA sequence: TGCGCCAGCAGCATAAACCCCCACCCTCGAGTCCGGGTAAGTCAGCCCCAGCATTTT.

This rearrangement joins TRBV5-1 to TRBJ2-5, with 7 bases fitting TRBD1. CDR1 and CDR2 (germline): SGHRS, YFSETQ. J was trimmed by 2 bases and V by 8 bases; bases with no gene match: 6. This CDR3 is built from 13 residues. Written as DNA, the CDR3 is TGCGCCAGTCATCCGGGACAGCAAGAGACCCAGTACTTC. It codes for CASHPGQQETQYF.

This chain connects TRBV9 to TRBJ2-7, with TRBD1 matching 12 bases. The CDR3 contains 16 residues. The J segment lost 4 bases and the V segment lost 1 base, leaving 6 bases of the junction unmatched. Germline assignment: CDR1 SGDLS and CDR2 YYNGEE. The CDR3 here is CASSVTGTGGFYEQYF. DNA for the CDR3: TGTGCCAGCAGCGTAACCGGGACAGGGGGCTTTTACGAGCAGTACTTC.

This chain uses TRBV19 with TRBJ1-2, with unresolved D. V lost 2 bases and J lost 8, with 12 bases in between. CDR1 is LNHDA and CDR2 is SQIVND in the germline V gene (reference sequence). The CDR3 is 13 amino acids. The chain's CDR3 is CASSITALSGYTF. The CDR3 DNA follows: TGTGCCAGTAGTATAACCGCTCTGAGCGGCTACACCTTC.

This clone occurred once. This rearrangement joins TRBV7-9 to TRBJ1-5, with D perhaps TRBD1 (6 bases). The germline gives CDR1 SEHNR, CDR2 FQNEAQ (reference sequence). This CDR3 has 17 amino acids. The V end lost 1 base, the J end lost 3 bases, and 16 bases lay between the germline ends. The CDR3 DNA reads as TGTGCCAGCAGCTTAGGGGCAGGGGAAGGGCCCAATCAGCCCCAGCATTTT. Encoded protein: CASSLGAGEGPNQPQHF.

The rearrangement links TRBV9 to TRBJ2-2; maybe TRBD1 (6 bases). Trimming removed 3 bases from V and 3 bases from J, with 12 bases in between. This CDR3 contains 15 residues. Germline values: CDR1 SGDLS, CDR2 YYNGEE. The CDR3 bases are TGTGCCAGCAGCGCAGGGCCAGGGGACACCGGGGAGCTGTTTTTT. It codes for CASSAGPGDTGELFF.

This chain links TRBV29-1 with TRBJ1-5; D remains ambiguous. The ends were cut back, 5 bases at V and 3 bases at J, with 8 bases in the middle. Germline V gene lookup returns CDR1 SQVTM and CDR2 ANQGSEA. The CDR3 covers 12 residues. CDR3 in DNA: TGCAGCGTTAGAGTTGCCAATCAGCCCCAGCATTTT. Translation gives CSVRVANQPQHF. The complete variable domain, with remaining parts taken from reference TRBV29-1 and TRBJ1-5, reads SAVISQKPSRDICQRGTSLTIQCQVDSQVTMMFWYRQQPGQSLTLIATANQGSEATYESGFVIDKFPISRPNLTFSTLTVSNMSPEDSSIYLCSVRVANQPQHFGDGTRLSIL.

This clone was seen only a few times. The V and J genes are TRBV6-1 and TRBJ2-2; D ambiguous. Deletions cut 1 base from V and 2 bases from J, with 11 bases between. CDR1 and CDR2 (germline): MNHNS, SASEGT. CDR3 length: 16 residues. The CDR3 DNA follows: TGTGCCAGCAGTGAAGGGCGTCTCTCCAACACCGGGGAGCTGTTTTTT. Amino acids: CASSEGRLSNTGELFF.

The chain joins TRBV18 to TRBJ1-1; the D gene is possibly TRBD1 (6 bases). This CDR3 comprises 13 residues. The germline gives CDR1 KGHSH, CDR2 LQKENI. The V end was cut by 5 bases, the J end by 4 bases, with 11 bases between. As DNA, the CDR3 is TGTGCCAGCTCAGAACAGGGAGGCACTGAAGCTTTCTTT. Encoded protein: CASSEQGGTEAFF.

J is TRBJ1-2 and V is TRBV29-1, with 9 nucleotides matching TRBD1. The germline V gene encodes CDR1 SQVTM and CDR2 ANQGSEA. V was clipped by 7 bases and J by 5 bases; unmatched bases: 8. The CDR3 sequence is 13 residues long. Written as DNA, the CDR3 is TGCAGCGCCCGGGACAGGGTATGGTATGGCTACACCTTC. It encodes CSARDRVWYGYTF. The full variable domain, in which reference TRBV29-1 and TRBJ1-2 provide the parts outside the CDR3, is SAVISQKPSRDICQRGTSLTIQCQVDSQVTMMFWYRQQPGQSLTLIATANQGSEATYESGFVIDKFPISRPNLTFSTLTVSNMSPEDSSIYLCSARDRVWYGYTFGSGTRLTVV.

The chain links TRBV11-2 to TRBJ2-7, with a tentative D call TRBD2 (6 bases). Trimming pared 5 bases from V and 3 bases from J, leaving 11 bases between. This CDR3 is built from 13 residues. Germline CDR1 SGHAT, CDR2 FQNNGV. In nucleotides, the CDR3 is TGTGCCAGCAGCCGAGGGCGGGACTACGAGCAGTACTTC. Its protein is CASSRGRDYEQYF.

V and J are TRBV2 and TRBJ1-2, with TRBD1 identical over 8 bases. V was pared by 6 bases and J by 6 bases, with 3 bases of the junction left unmatched. The CDR3 covers 12 residues. Per germline, CDR1 SNHLY and CDR2 FYNNEI. The CDR3 DNA reads TGTGCCAGCAGGGAGACAGGGGATGGCTACACCTTC. Protein: CASRETGDGYTF.

V gene TRBV7-3 combines with J gene TRBJ1-6; TRBD1 matches at 7 bases. Germline V lookup: CDR1 SGHTA, CDR2 FQGTGA. CDR3 length: 13 residues. The J segment lost 7 bases and the V segment lost 6 bases, leaving 3 bases of the junction unmatched. The CDR3 loop reads CASRLGGNSPLHF. CDR3 nucleotide sequence: TGTGCCAGCAGGTTAGGGGGCAATTCACCCCTCCACTTT.

This chain joins TRBV5-1 and TRBJ2-7; 11 bases match TRBD2. CDR1 is SGHRS, CDR2 YFSETQ, per germline. This CDR3 spans 12 amino acids. V trimming: 7 bases; J trimming: 4 bases; junction bases outside the gene matches: 1. This CDR3 is CASGTSGYEQYF. The CDR3 DNA is TGCGCCAGCGGGACTAGCGGATACGAGCAGTACTTC.

V usage is TRBV19 and J usage is TRBJ1-1, with 7 bases fitting TRBD1. J gave up 5 bases and V 10 bases, and 16 bases lay outside the gene matches. Germline CDR1 reads LNHDA; CDR2 reads SQIVND (reference sequence). This CDR3 is 15 amino acids long. The chain's CDR3 is CATQHPGGITTEAFF. As DNA, the CDR3 is TGTGCCACACAACACCCAGGGGGAATAACGACTGAAGCTTTCTTT.

The chain links TRBV6-5 to TRBJ1-2, with D uncertain. Trimming took 7 bases from V and 3 from J, leaving 9 bases between them. This CDR3 has 12 residues. Per the germline V gene, CDR1 is MNHEY and CDR2 is SVGAGI. The CDR3 spells CASKGIHYGYTF. In nucleotides, the CDR3 is TGTGCCAGCAAAGGAATTCACTATGGCTACACCTTC.

This clone was picked up a small number of times. The chain joins TRBV7-2 to TRBJ1-5, with no clear D. This CDR3 spans 13 amino acids. Germline V CDR1 and CDR2: SGHTA, FQGNSA. Deletions cut 5 bases from V and 1 base from J, with 6 bases between. DNA for the CDR3: TGTGCCAGCAGCCCCGGCAGCAATCAGCCCCAGCATTTT. Its translation is CASSPGSNQPQHF. Full variable domain (rest looked up from reference TRBV7-2 and TRBJ1-5): GAGVSQSPSNKVTEKGKDVELRCDPISGHTALYWYRQSLGQGLEFLIYFQGNSAPDKSGLPSDRFSAERTGGSVSTLTIQRTQQEDSAVYLCASSPGSNQPQHFGDGTRLSIL.

The V call is TRBV7-9, the J call TRBJ2-3; 7 nucleotides align to TRBD1. Germline CDR1 reads SEHNR; CDR2 reads FQNEAQ (reference sequence). The CDR3 has 16 residues. Germline trimming cut 5 bases from V and 5 bases from J; bases unmatched to any gene: 13. CDR3 nucleotide sequence: TGTGCCAGCAGCCCCATCCGGGCAGGGGGTCGAGATACGCAGTATTTT. Its protein is CASSPIRAGGRDTQYF.

V gene TRBV6-5 combines with J gene TRBJ2-1, with TRBD2 matching 7 bases. The CDR3 runs 13 residues. V was clipped by 5 bases and J by 10 bases; unmatched bases: 8. Germline V gene sequence: CDR1 MNHEY, CDR2 SVGAGI. CDR3 in DNA: TGTGCCAGCAGTAAGGGACTACAGATGGAGCAGTTCTTC. Translated: CASSKGLQMEQFF.

The chain combines TRBV24-1 with TRBJ1-2; D is undetermined. Germline V gene data show CDR1 as KGHDR and CDR2 as SFDVKD. Deletions cut 4 bases from V and 3 bases from J, with 8 bases between. CDR3 length: 13 amino acids. The CDR3 DNA follows: TGTGCCACCAGTGAGCATTCTTACTATGGCTACACCTTC. Protein sequence: CATSEHSYYGYTF.

This chain links TRBV7-2 with TRBJ1-1; D is ambiguous. CDR3 length: 17 residues. Germline-derived CDR1 and CDR2 are SGHTA and FQGNSA. V was clipped by 0 bases and J by 5 bases, with 19 bases between them. The CDR3 DNA sequence: TGTGCCAGCAGCTTAGCCCCCGGACCCCCCTTGGGAACTGAAGCTTTCTTT. Its translation is CASSLAPGPPLGTEAFF.

This chain links TRBV7-2 with TRBJ1-5; D is uncertain. The germline V gene has CDR1 SGHTA and CDR2 FQGNSA. V lost 2 bases to trimming and J lost 4 bases, with 6 bases between them. The CDR3 runs to 13 residues. In nucleotides, the CDR3 is TGTGCCAGCAGCTTATCTGAAAATCAGCCCCAGCATTTT. Residues: CASSLSENQPQHF.

This clone was seen once. The chain recombines TRBV4-2 with TRBJ1-2, with no clear D. CDR1 LGHNA and CDR2 YNFKEQ come from the germline V gene. V was shortened by 1 base and J by 8 bases, with 11 bases between the two germline ends. The CDR3 is 13 residues long. CDR3 sequence (DNA): TGTGCCAGCAGCCAAGGAGGCGTGCGGGGCTACACCTTC. Protein: CASSQGGVRGYTF.

This clone appeared a single time. This chain connects TRBV7-9 to TRBJ1-1; D not certain. The CDR3 spans 13 residues. V shed 1 base and J shed 1 base, with 4 bases lying between them. Germline V gives CDR1 SEHNR, CDR2 FQNEAQ (reference sequence). The CDR3 reads CASSLDPNTEAFF. In DNA, the CDR3 is TGTGCCAGCAGCTTAGACCCGAACACTGAAGCTTTCTTT. The whole variable domain, filled in from reference TRBV7-9 and TRBJ1-1, reads DTGVSQNPRHKITKRGQNVTFRCDPISEHNRLYWYRQTLGQGPEFLTYFQNEAQLEKSRLLSDRFSAERPKGSFSTLEIQRTEQGDSAMYLCASSLDPNTEAFFGQGTRLTVV.

This rearrangement joins TRBV24-1 to TRBJ1-5, with TRBD1 matching over 10 bases. Trimming took 3 bases from V and 6 from J; bases not matched to a gene: 4. CDR3 size: 15 residues. The germline gives CDR1 KGHDR, CDR2 SFDVKD. CDR3 residues: CATSDPRQGAQPQHF. The DNA of the CDR3 is TGTGCCACCAGTGATCCAAGACAGGGGGCTCAGCCCCAGCATTTT.

This rearrangement joins TRBV5-1 to TRBJ1-6; D is unresolved. This CDR3 spans 16 amino acids. The ends were cut back, 1 base at V and 9 bases at J, with 17 bases in the middle. CDR1 SGHRS and CDR2 YFSETQ come from the germline V gene. CDR3 coding DNA: TGCGCCAGCAGCTTGTCGACTGCCGCGGGTATTTCACCCCTCCACTTT. Translating it yields CASSLSTAAGISPLHF.

V and J are TRBV6-1 and TRBJ1-2, with D possibly matching TRBD1 (6 bases). The V gene's germline CDR1 is MNHNS and CDR2 SASEGT. V was trimmed by 1 base and J by 3 bases, leaving 12 bases between them. This CDR3 region has 15 residues. The DNA for the CDR3 is TGTGCCAGCAGTGAAGAGACAGGCGGCGACTATGGCTACACCTTC. The encoded protein is CASSEETGGDYGYTF.

J is TRBJ1-6 and V is TRBV21-1. TRBV21-1 is described as a pseudogene. The CDR3 length is 16 residues. The CDR3 coding sequence is TGTGCCAGCAGCAACGGTATCAGCTCCTATAATTCACCCCTCCACTTT. It is translated as CASSNGISSYNSPLHF.

This clone was found a few times. This CDR3 is CASSLRRIGVADTQYF. DNA of the CDR3: TGTGCCAGTAGCCTAAGGAGAATTGGGGTGGCAGATACGCAGTATTTT. This chain joins TRBV19 and TRBJ2-3; D not resolved. V gave up 6 bases and J gave up 4 bases, with 20 bases separating them. This CDR3 is 16 amino acids long. The V gene's germline CDR1 is LNHDA and CDR2 SQIVND (reference sequence). The whole variable domain, remainder taken from reference TRBV19 and TRBJ2-3, is DGGITQSPKYLFRKEGQNVTLSCEQNLNHDAMYWYRQDPGQGLRLIYYSQIVNDFQKGDIAEGYSVSREKKESFPLTVTSAQKNPTAFYLCASSLRRIGVADTQYFGPGTRLTVL.